These T cell receptor beta chains were read from a single sample in a study of blood T cell repertoires in COVID-19. Libraries were prepared by immunoSEQ multiplex PCR; TCRdb keeps only in-frame clonotypes and omits some of them. The sample shows approximately 290,000 clones, about 90% of them seen only once. Sequencing was performed on peripheral blood. All receptors derive from a man between 18 and 35 years old with active or convalescent COVID-19. Both conserved end residues are part of each CDR3. The D gene is left open where the match is weak.

j_gene	v_gene	len	d_gene	CDR3aa	CDR3nt
TRBJ2-7	TRBV28	14	TRBD2	CASSPSGRLYEQYF	TGTGCCAGCAGCCCAAGCGGGAGGCTGTACGAGCAGTACTTC
TRBJ2-1	TRBV7-9	14	TRBD2	CASSLGGGYNEQFF	TGTGCCAGCAGCTTAGGCGGGGGCTACAATGAGCAGTTCTTC
TRBJ2-7	TRBV2	14	TRBD1	CANKLTGNSYEQYF	TGTGCCAACAAATTGACAGGGAATTCCTACGAGCAGTACTTC
TRBJ2-5	TRBV3-1/TRBV3-2	12	TRBD2	CATGGYQETQYF	TGTGCCACCGGGGGGTACCAAGAGACCCAGTACTTC
TRBJ1-2	TRBV5-8	14	-	CASSLGFGGSGYTF	TGTGCCAGCAGCTTGGGGTTCGGTGGGAGTGGCTACACCTTC
TRBJ2-3	TRBV5-1	16	TRBD2	CASSSGTSASTDTQYF	TGCGCCAGCAGCTCGGGGACTAGCGCGAGCACAGATACGCAGTATTTT
TRBJ1-1	TRBV6-2/TRBV6-3	12	-	CASSPWRTEAFF	TGTGCCAGCAGCCCCTGGAGGACTGAAGCTTTCTTT
TRBJ1-1	TRBV11-2	16	TRBD1	CASSIYARAGGTEAFF	TGTGCCAGCAGTATTTACGCTAGGGCAGGGGGGACTGAAGCTTTCTTT
TRBJ2-1	TRBV6-5	12	-	CASSRQNNEQFF	TGTGCCAGCAGCAGACAAAACAATGAGCAGTTCTTC
TRBJ2-7	TRBV9	13	-	CASSVQPSGEQYF	TGTGCCAGCAGCGTACAGCCTTCGGGGGAGCAGTACTTC
TRBJ2-7	TRBV27	16	TRBD2	CASSPGLALLAYEQYF	TGTGCCAGCAGTCCGGGACTAGCGCTACTCGCCTACGAGCAGTACTTC
TRBJ1-4	TRBV2	14	-	CASKRDTGNEKLFF	TGTGCCAGCAAAAGGGACACGGGAAATGAAAAACTGTTTTTT
TRBJ1-4	TRBV19	14	TRBD1	CASSYQGAHEKLFF	TGTGCCAGTAGCTATCAGGGGGCCCATGAAAAACTGTTTTTT
TRBJ2-7	TRBV11-2	17	-	CASSLGAVDTLDYEQYF	TGTGCCAGCAGCTTAGGGGCCGTGGACACATTGGACTACGAGCAGTACTTC
TRBJ1-1	TRBV7-2	14	-	CASSLAVSVSEAFF	TGTGCCAGCAGCTTAGCGGTCAGCGTCTCTGAAGCTTTCTTT
TRBJ1-1	TRBV6-5	11	-	CASISDTEAFF	TGTGCCAGCATATCGGACACTGAAGCTTTCTTT
TRBJ1-1	TRBV6-5	15	-	CASSYSGQPNGEAFF	TGTGCCAGCAGTTACTCAGGACAGCCGAACGGTGAAGCTTTCTTT
TRBJ1-1	TRBV5-8	16	-	CASSSILRGGDTEAFF	TGTGCCAGCAGCTCGATATTACGGGGGGGGGACACTGAAGCTTTCTTT
TRBJ1-5	TRBV28	15	TRBD1	CASRAGTGVNQPQHF	TGTGCCAGCAGGGCCGGGACAGGGGTCAATCAGCCCCAGCATTTT
TRBJ1-1	TRBV5-6	15	-	CASSWNRVMSTEAFF	TGTGCCAGCAGCTGGAACAGGGTGATGAGCACTGAAGCTTTCTTT
TRBJ2-7	TRBV7-9	14	TRBD2	CASSFTGTSSEQYF	TGTGCCAGCAGCTTTACCGGGACTAGCAGCGAGCAGTACTTC
TRBJ2-3	TRBV3-1/TRBV3-2	16	-	CASSQDYGEHTDTQYF	TGTGCCAGCAGCCAAGATTACGGGGAGCACACAGATACGCAGTATTTT
TRBJ1-4	TRBV11-2	14	-	CASSRDSRVEKLFF	TGTGCCAGCAGCCGCGATTCCAGGGTTGAAAAACTGTTTTTT
TRBJ1-2	TRBV27	14	-	CASSLSGSNYGYTF	TGTGCCAGCAGTTTATCTGGCAGTAACTATGGCTACACCTTC
TRBJ1-2	TRBV19	13	TRBD1	CASCNRGSYGYTF	TGTGCCAGTTGTAACAGGGGAAGCTATGGCTACACCTTC